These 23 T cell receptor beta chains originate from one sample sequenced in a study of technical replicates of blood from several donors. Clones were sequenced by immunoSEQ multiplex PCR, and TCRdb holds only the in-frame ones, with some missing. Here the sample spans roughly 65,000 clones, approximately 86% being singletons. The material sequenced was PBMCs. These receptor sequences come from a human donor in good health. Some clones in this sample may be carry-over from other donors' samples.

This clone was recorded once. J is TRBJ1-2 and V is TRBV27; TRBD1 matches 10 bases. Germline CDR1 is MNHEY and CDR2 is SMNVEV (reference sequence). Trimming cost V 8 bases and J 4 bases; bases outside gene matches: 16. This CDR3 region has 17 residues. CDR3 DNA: TGTGCCAGCCCCTCCGTACTCCCGGACAGGGGGGTCTATGGCTACACCTTC. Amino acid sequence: CASPSVLPDRGVYGYTF.

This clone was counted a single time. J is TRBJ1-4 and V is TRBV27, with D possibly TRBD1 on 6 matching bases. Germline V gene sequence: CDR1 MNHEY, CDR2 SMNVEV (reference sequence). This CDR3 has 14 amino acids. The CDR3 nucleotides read TGTGCAAGTATGCAACAGGGTGCTAATGAAAAACTGTTTTTT. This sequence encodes CASMQQGANEKLFF.

Here the CDR3 reads CASSLQGSYGYTF. For the CDR3, the DNA is TGTGCCAGCAGTTTACAGGGGTCCTATGGCTACACCTTC. The chain links TRBV27 to TRBJ1-2, with a tentative D call TRBD1 (6 bases). Trimming cost V 2 bases and J 4 bases, with 8 bases left between them. This CDR3 has 13 residues. CDR1 MNHEY and CDR2 SMNVEV come from the germline V gene (reference sequence).

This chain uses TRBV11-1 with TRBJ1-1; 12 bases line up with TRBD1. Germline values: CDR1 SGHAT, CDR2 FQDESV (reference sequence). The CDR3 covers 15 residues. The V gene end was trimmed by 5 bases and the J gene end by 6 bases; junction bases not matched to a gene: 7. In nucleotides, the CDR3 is TGTGCCAGCAGCCCTGAGGGACAGGGGGCCCCTGAAGCTTTCTTT. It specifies CASSPEGQGAPEAFF.

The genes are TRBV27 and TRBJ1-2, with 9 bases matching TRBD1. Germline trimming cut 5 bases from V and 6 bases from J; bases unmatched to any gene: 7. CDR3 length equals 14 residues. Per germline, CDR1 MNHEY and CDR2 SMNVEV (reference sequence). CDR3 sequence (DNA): TGTGCCAGCAGTGGGGGACAGGGAGTTGATGGCTACACCTTC. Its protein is CASSGGQGVDGYTF.

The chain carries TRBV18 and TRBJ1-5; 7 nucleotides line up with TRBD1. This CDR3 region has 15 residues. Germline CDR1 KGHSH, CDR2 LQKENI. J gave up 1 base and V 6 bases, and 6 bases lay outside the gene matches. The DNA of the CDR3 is TGTGCCAGCTCCGACAGGGTTTTGAGCAATCAGCCCCAGCATTTT. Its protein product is CASSDRVLSNQPQHF.

The CDR3 region has the DNA TGTGCCAGCAGTTTATATTCGACAGGGATGAACACTGAAGCTTTCTTT. Amino acid sequence: CASSLYSTGMNTEAFF. J is TRBJ1-1 and V is TRBV27; 7 nucleotides align to TRBD1. V gave up 1 base and J gave up 0 bases; unmatched junction bases: 5. Germline V CDR1 and CDR2: MNHEY, SMNVEV (reference sequence). The CDR3 has 16 residues.

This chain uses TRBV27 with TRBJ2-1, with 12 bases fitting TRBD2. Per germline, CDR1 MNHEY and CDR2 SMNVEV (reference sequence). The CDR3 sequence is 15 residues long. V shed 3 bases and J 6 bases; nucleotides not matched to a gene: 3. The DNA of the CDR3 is TGTGCCAGCAGTTTGTCTAGCGGGGGGGCCAATGAGCAGTTCTTC. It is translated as CASSLSSGGANEQFF.

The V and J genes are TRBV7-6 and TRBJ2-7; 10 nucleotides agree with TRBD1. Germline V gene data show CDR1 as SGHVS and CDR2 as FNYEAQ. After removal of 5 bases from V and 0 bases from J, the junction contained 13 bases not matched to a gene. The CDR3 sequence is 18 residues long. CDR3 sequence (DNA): TGTGCCAGCAGCGAATACGACAACAGACAGGGGGCCTCCTACGAGCAGTACTTC. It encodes CASSEYDNRQGASYEQYF.

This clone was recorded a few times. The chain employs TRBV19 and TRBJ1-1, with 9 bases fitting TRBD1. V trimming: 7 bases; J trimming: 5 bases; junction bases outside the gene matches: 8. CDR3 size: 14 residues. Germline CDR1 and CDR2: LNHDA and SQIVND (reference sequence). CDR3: CASKGQGVMTEAFF. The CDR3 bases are TGTGCCAGTAAGGGACAGGGTGTTATGACTGAAGCTTTCTTT.

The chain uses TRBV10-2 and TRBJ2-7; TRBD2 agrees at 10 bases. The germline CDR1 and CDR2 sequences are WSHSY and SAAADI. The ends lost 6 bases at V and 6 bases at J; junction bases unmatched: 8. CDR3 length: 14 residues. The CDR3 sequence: CASSLSGGAREQYF. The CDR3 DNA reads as TGCGCCAGCAGCCTAAGCGGGGGGGCCCGCGAGCAGTACTTC.

CDR3 coding DNA: TGTGCCAGCAGCTCCACCCGGTTCGAGCAGTTCTTC. Translated: CASSSTRFEQFF. The chain uses TRBV12-1 and TRBJ2-1; the table's D gene call, TRBD2, was not cross checked with the DNA. TRBV12-1 corresponds to a pseudogene. CDR3 length: 12 residues.

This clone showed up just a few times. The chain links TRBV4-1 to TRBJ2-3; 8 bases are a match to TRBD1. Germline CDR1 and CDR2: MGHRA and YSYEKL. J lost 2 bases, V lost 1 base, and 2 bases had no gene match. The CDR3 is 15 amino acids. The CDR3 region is CASSQVTGDTDTQYF. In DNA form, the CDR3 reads TGCGCCAGCAGCCAAGTGACAGGGGACACAGATACGCAGTATTTT.

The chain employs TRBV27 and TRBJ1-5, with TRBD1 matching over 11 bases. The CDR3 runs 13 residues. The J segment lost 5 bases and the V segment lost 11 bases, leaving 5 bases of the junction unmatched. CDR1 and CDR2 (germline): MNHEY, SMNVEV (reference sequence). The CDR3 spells CAGGQGAHQPQHF. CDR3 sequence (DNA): TGTGCCGGCGGACAGGGGGCCCATCAGCCCCAGCATTTT.

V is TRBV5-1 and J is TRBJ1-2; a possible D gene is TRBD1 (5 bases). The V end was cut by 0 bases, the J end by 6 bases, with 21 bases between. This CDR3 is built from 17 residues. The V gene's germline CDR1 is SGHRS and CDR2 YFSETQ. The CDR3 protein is CASSLAPTASLADGYTF. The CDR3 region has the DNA TGCGCCAGCAGCTTGGCCCCGACAGCTTCTCTGGCGGATGGCTACACCTTC. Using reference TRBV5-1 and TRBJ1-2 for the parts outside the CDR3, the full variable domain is KAGVTQTPRYLIKTRGQQVTLSCSPISGHRSVSWYQQTPGQGLQFLFEYFSETQRNKGNFPGRFSGRQFSNSRSEMNVSTLELGDSALYLCASSLAPTASLADGYTFGSGTRLTVV.

The CDR3 nucleotides are TGCGCCAGCAGCCGCGGACAGGGGGGAAACACCATATATTTT. Its protein product is CASSRGQGGNTIYF. The chain couples TRBV4-1 to TRBJ1-3; 9 bases are a match to TRBD1. Germline CDR1 MGHRA, CDR2 YSYEKL. The trim removed 4 bases at V and 4 bases at J, leaving 2 bases unmatched. This CDR3 has 14 residues.

CDR3 sequence reads: CASSSDRAYGYTF. CDR3 bases: TGTGCCAGTAGTTCGGACAGGGCCTATGGCTACACCTTC. The chain has TRBV19 and TRBJ1-2; 8 nucleotides agree with TRBD1. Germline V CDR1 and CDR2: LNHDA, SQIVND (reference sequence). This CDR3 is 13 amino acids long. Trimming at V came to 5 bases and at J to 4 bases, leaving 3 bases not matched to a gene.

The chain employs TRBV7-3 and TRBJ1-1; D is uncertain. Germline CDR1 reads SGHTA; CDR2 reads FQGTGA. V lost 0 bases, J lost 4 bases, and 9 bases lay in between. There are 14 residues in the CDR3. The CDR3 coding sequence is TGTGCCAGCAGCTTAACCGAGAGGAGCACTGAAGCTTTCTTT. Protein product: CASSLTERSTEAFF.

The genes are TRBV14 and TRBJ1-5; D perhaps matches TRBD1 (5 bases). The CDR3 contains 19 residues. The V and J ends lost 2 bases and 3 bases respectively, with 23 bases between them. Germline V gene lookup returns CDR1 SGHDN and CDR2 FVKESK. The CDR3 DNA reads TGTGCCAGCAGCCAACGAAACCTCATAAAGTGCAGGGTCAATCAGCCCCAGCATTTT. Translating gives CASSQRNLIKCRVNQPQHF.

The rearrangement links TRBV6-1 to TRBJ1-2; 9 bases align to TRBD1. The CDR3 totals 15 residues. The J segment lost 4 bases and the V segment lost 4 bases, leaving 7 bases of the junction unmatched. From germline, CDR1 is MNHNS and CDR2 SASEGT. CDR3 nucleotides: TGTGCCAGCAGTGCGATACAGGGGGCGAGCTATGGCTACACCTTC. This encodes CASSAIQGASYGYTF.

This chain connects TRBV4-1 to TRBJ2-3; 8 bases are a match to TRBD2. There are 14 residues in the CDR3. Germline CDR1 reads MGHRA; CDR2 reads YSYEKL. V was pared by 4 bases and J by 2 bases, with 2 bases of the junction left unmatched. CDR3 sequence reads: CASSRGGPTDTQYF. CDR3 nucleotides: TGCGCCAGCAGCCGCGGGGGGCCCACAGATACGCAGTATTTT.

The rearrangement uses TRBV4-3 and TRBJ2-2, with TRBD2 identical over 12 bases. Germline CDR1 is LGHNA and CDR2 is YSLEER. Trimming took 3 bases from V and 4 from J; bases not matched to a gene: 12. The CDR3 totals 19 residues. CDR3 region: CASSHELVTSGGPTGELFF. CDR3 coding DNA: TGCGCCAGCAGCCACGAACTAGTGACTAGCGGGGGACCCACCGGGGAGCTGTTTTTT.

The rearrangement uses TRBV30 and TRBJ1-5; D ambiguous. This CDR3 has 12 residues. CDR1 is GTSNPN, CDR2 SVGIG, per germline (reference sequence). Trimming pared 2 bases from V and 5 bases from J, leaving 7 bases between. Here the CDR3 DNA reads TGTGCCTGGAGTTCCCTCGATCAGCCCCAGCATTTT. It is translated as CAWSSLDQPQHF.